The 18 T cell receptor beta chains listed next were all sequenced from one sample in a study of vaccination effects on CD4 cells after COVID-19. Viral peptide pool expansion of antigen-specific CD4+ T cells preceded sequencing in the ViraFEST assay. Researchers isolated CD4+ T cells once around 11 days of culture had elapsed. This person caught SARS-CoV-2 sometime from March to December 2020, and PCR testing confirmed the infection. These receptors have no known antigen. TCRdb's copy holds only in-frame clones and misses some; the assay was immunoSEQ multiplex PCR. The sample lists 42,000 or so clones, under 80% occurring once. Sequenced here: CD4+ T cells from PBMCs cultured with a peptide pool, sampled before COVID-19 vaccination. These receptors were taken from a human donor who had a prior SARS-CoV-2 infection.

The CDR3 coding sequence is TGTGCCAGCAGCTCGGACAGGGCGAACACTGAAGCTTTCTTT. This codes for CASSSDRANTEAFF. This chain joins TRBV28 and TRBJ1-1; 8 bases align to TRBD1. With 6 bases clipped from V and 1 base from J, the junction kept 4 bases outside the gene matches. The CDR3 runs 14 residues. Germline V gives CDR1 MDHEN, CDR2 SYDVKM. Using reference TRBV28 and TRBJ1-1 for the parts outside the CDR3, the full variable domain is DVKVTQSSRYLVKRTGEKVFLECVQDMDHENMFWYRQDPGLGLRLIYFSYDVKMKEKGDIPEGYSVSREKKERFSLILESASTNQTSMYLCASSSDRANTEAFFGQGTRLTVV.

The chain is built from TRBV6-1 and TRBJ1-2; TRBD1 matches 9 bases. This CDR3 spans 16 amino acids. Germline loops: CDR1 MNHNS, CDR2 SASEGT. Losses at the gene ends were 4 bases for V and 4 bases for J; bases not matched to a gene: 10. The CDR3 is CASSVLPGQGSYGYTF. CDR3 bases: TGTGCCAGCAGTGTCTTACCGGGACAGGGCAGCTATGGCTACACCTTC.

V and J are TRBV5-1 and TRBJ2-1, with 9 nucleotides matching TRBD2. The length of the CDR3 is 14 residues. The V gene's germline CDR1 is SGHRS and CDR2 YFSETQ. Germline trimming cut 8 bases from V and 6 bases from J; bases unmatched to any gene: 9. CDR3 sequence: CASNPGTSINEQFF. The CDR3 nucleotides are TGCGCCAGTAACCCCGGGACTAGCATCAATGAGCAGTTCTTC.

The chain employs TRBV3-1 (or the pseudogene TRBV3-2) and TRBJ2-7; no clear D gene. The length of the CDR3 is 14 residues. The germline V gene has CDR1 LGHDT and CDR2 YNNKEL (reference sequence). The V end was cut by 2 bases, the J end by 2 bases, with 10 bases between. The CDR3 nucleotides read TGTGCCAGCAGCCAATCAGTTAGGACCTACGAGCAGTACTTC. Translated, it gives CASSQSVRTYEQYF.

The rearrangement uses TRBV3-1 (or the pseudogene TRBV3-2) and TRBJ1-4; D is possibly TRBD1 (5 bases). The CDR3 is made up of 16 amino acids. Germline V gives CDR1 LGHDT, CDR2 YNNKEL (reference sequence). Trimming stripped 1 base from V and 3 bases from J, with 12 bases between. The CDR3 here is CASSQGPRGANEKLFF. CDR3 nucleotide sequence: TGTGCCAGCAGCCAAGGGCCCCGAGGGGCTAATGAAAAACTGTTTTTT.

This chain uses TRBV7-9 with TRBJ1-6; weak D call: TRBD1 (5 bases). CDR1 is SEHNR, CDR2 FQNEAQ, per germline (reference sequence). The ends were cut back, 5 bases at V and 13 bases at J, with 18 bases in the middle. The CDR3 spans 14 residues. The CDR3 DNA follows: TGTGCCAGCAGCCCGTACGTTGGGGCCGAGCCCCTCCACTTT. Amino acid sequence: CASSPYVGAEPLHF.

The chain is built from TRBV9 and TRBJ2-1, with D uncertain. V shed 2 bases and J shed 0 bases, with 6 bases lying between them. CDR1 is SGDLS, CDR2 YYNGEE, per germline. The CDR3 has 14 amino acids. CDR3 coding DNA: TGTGCCAGCAGCGTCACGCCCTCCTACAATGAGCAGTTCTTC. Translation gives CASSVTPSYNEQFF.

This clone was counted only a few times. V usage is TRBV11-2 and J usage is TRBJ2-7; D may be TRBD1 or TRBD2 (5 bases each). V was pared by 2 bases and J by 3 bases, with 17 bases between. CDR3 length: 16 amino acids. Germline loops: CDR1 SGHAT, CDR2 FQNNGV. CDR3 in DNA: TGTGCCAGCAGCTTATCGGCATTACAGAGGGGCTACGAGCAGTACTTC. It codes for CASSLSALQRGYEQYF.

The CDR3, as DNA: TGTGCCAGCAGCTTAGGAATCCCCCTTCGAGGCTACACCTTC. Translated, it gives CASSLGIPLRGYTF. The genes are TRBV7-2 and TRBJ1-2; D is unclear. The CDR3 contains 14 residues. Germline lookup yields CDR1 SGHTA and CDR2 FQGNSA. The V end was cut by 1 base, the J end by 8 bases, with 14 bases between. Using reference TRBV7-2 and TRBJ1-2 for the parts outside the CDR3, the full variable domain is GAGVSQSPSNKVTEKGKDVELRCDPISGHTALYWYRQSLGQGLEFLIYFQGNSAPDKSGLPSDRFSAERTGGSVSTLTIQRTQQEDSAVYLCASSLGIPLRGYTFGSGTRLTVV.

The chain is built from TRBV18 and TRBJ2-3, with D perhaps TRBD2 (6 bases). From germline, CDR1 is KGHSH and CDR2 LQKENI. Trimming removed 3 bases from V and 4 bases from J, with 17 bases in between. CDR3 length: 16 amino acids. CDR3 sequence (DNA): TGTGCCAGCTCACCGGCCCTTGAGGGGAGGCCAGATACGCAGTATTTT. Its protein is CASSPALEGRPDTQYF.

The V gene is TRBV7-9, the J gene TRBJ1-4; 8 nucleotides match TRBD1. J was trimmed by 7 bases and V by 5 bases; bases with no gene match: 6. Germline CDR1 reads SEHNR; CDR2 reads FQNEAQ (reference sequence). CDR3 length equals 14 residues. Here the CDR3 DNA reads TGTGCCAGCAGCCCCGGGACAGGAGGTGAAAAACTGTTTTTT. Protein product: CASSPGTGGEKLFF.

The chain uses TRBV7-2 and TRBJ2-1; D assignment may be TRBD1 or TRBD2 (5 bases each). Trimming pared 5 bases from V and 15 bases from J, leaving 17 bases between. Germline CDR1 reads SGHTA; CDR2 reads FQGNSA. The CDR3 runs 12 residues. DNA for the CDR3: TGTGCCAGCAGCCCCCTCCGGGAAGGGACGTTCTTC. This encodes CASSPLREGTFF.

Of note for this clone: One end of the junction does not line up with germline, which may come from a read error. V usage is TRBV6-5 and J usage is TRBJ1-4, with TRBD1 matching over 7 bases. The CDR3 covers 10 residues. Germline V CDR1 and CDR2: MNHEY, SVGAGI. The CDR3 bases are TGTGCCAGCAGTACAGGGGTGGGATCTTTT. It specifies CASSTGVGSF.

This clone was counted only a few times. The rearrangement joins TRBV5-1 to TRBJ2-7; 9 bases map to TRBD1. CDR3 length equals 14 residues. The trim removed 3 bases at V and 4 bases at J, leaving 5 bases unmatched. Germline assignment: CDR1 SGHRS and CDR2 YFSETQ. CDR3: CASSSGTGSYEQYF. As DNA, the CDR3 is TGCGCCAGCAGCTCCGGGACAGGGTCTTACGAGCAGTACTTC.

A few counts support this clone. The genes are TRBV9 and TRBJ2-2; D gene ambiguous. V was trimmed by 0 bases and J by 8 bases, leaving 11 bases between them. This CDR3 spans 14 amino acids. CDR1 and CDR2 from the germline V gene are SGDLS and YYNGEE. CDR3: CASSVATPPGELFF. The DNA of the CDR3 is TGTGCCAGCAGCGTAGCGACCCCTCCTGGGGAGCTGTTTTTT.

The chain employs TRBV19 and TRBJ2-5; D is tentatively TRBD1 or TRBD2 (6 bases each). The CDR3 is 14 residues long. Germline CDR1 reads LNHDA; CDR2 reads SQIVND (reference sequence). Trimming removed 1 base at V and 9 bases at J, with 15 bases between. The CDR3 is CASSIGGSGGPQYF. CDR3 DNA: TGTGCCAGTAGTATAGGGGGGTCTGGGGGGCCCCAGTACTTC.

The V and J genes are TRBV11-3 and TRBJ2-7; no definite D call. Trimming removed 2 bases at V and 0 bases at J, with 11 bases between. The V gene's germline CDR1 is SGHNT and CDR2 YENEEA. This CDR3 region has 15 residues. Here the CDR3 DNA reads TGTGCCAGCAGCTTAAGGTCGGGCAGCTCCTACGAGCAGTACTTC. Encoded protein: CASSLRSGSSYEQYF.

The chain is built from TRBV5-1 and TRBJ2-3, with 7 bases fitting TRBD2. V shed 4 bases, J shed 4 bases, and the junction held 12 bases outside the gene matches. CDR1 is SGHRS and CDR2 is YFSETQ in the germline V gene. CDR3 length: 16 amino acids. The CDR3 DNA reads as TGCGCCAGCAGCCCCCGAGGGGCGGGAGCTGCAGATACGCAGTATTTT. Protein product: CASSPRGAGAADTQYF.